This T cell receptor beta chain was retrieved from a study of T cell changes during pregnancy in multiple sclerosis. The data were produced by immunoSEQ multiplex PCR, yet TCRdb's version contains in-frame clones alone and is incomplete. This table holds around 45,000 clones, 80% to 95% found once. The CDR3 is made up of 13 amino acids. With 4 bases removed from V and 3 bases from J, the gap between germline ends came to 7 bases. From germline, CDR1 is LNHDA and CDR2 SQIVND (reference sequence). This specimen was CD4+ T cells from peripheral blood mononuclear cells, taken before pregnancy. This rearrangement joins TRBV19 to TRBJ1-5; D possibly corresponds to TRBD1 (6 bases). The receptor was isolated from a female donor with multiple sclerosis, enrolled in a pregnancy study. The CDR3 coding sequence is TGTGCCAGTAGTACAGGGGTCAATCAGCCCCAGCATTTT. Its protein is CASSTGVNQPQHF.